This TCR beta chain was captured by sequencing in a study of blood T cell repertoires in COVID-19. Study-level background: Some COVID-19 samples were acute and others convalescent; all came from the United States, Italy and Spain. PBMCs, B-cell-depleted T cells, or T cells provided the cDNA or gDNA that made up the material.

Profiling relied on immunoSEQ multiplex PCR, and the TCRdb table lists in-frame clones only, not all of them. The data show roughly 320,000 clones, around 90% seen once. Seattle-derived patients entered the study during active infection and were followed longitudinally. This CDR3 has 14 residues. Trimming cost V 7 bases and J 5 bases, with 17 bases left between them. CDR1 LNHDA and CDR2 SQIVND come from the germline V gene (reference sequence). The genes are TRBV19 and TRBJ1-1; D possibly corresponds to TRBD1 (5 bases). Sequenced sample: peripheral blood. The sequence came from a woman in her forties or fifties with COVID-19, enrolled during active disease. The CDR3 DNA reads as TGTGCCAGTACCGTAAGGGGAATTTGGACTGAAGCTTTCTTT. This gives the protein CASTVRGIWTEAFF. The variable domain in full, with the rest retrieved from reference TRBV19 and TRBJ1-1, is DGGITQSPKYLFRKEGQNVTLSCEQNLNHDAMYWYRQDPGQGLRLIYYSQIVNDFQKGDIAEGYSVSREKKESFPLTVTSAQKNPTAFYLCASTVRGIWTEAFFGQGTRLTVV.